This is a list of T cell receptor beta chains from one sample in a study of spatial heterogeneity in lung cancer. From the 5' RACE reads, TCRdb called clonotypes with MiXCR, one entry per CDR3 protein. The sample records some 10,000 distinct CDR3 sequences, 5.5% to 7.5% being singletons. Sample: lung tumor tissue, taken at surgery. These receptors were collected from a female donor with early-stage non-small cell lung cancer. Each CDR3 is given with its conserved first and last residue. D genes are given only for firm matches. Size values are once, few and many counts, or a class for expanded clones, and some rows have none.

v_gene: TRBV4-3; j_gene: TRBJ1-4; d_gene: TRBD1; abundance: medium-sized; CDR3nt: TGCGCCAGCAGCCTTCGACAGGGGATTAATGAAAAACTGTTTTTT; CDR3aa: CASSLRQGINEKLFF
v_gene: TRBV9; j_gene: TRBJ2-3; d_gene: TRBD2; abundance: medium-sized; CDR3nt: TGTGCCAGCAGCCCCCATCCTAGCGGGGGCGAGGGTACGCAGTATTTT; CDR3aa: CASSPHPSGGEGTQYF
v_gene: TRBV28; j_gene: TRBJ2-1; d_gene: TRBD2; abundance: NA; CDR3nt: TGTGCCAGCAGTCAAGCGGGGGGGCCTTTGGTTGAGCAGTTCTTC; CDR3aa: CASSQAGGPLVEQFF
v_gene: TRBV4-1; j_gene: TRBJ2-1; d_gene: NA; abundance: many; CDR3nt: TGCGCCAGCAGCCACGGACTAGGCAGGGGGGATGAGCAGTTCTTC; CDR3aa: CASSHGLGRGDEQFF
v_gene: TRBV20-1; j_gene: TRBJ1-1; d_gene: TRBD1; abundance: NA; CDR3nt: TGCAGTGCTACTACAGGGGGTGCAGGAGGCACTGAAGCTTTCTTT; CDR3aa: CSATTGGAGGTEAFF
v_gene: TRBV25-1; j_gene: TRBJ2-4; d_gene: TRBD2; abundance: many; CDR3nt: TGTGCCAGCAGTCCCGATCGGACTAGCGGGGGGAATGAAGCCAAAAACATTCAGTACTTC; CDR3aa: CASSPDRTSGGNEAKNIQYF
v_gene: TRBV7-2; j_gene: TRBJ2-1; d_gene: NA; abundance: many; CDR3nt: TGTGCCAGCAGCTTAGGTTACAATGAGCAGTTCTTC; CDR3aa: CASSLGYNEQFF
v_gene: TRBV7-9; j_gene: TRBJ1-1; d_gene: NA; abundance: few; CDR3nt: TGTGCCAGCAGCTTAGGCGGGCAGGCCACTGAAGCTTTCTTT; CDR3aa: CASSLGGQATEAFF
v_gene: TRBV7-2; j_gene: TRBJ2-2; d_gene: TRBD1; abundance: NA; CDR3nt: TGTGCCAGCAGCTTAGGGACAGGGTCCGGGGAGCTGTTTTTT; CDR3aa: CASSLGTGSGELFF
v_gene: TRBV4-3; j_gene: TRBJ2-3; d_gene: TRBD2; abundance: many; CDR3nt: TGCGCCAGCAGCCAAGAAACTAGCGCGACTAGCACAGATACGCAGTATTTT; CDR3aa: CASSQETSATSTDTQYF
v_gene: TRBV7-8; j_gene: TRBJ2-1; d_gene: NA; abundance: NA; CDR3nt: TGTGCCAGCAGCCGGGGACTCAATGAGCAGTTCTTC; CDR3aa: CASSRGLNEQFF
v_gene: TRBV20-1; j_gene: TRBJ1-5; d_gene: NA; abundance: many; CDR3nt: TGCAGTGCTAGAGAAACGGACACGGCTCAGCCCCAGCATTTT; CDR3aa: CSARETDTAQPQHF
v_gene: TRBV7-2; j_gene: TRBJ2-7; d_gene: TRBD1; abundance: few; CDR3nt: TGTGCCAGCTATGTCCGGGACAGGGGTAACGAGCAGTACTTC; CDR3aa: CASYVRDRGNEQYF
v_gene: TRBV28; j_gene: TRBJ1-1; d_gene: NA; abundance: many; CDR3nt: TGTGCCAGCAGAGCTTCGGCCCCCCTGAACACTGAAGCTTTCTTT; CDR3aa: CASRASAPLNTEAFF
v_gene: TRBV6-6; j_gene: TRBJ2-5; d_gene: NA; abundance: large; CDR3nt: TGTGCCAGTGAGGGTGGCGAGACCCAGTACTTC; CDR3aa: CASEGGETQYF
v_gene: TRBV11-2; j_gene: TRBJ2-3; d_gene: NA; abundance: medium-sized; CDR3nt: TGTGCCAGCAGTTTCGCGACAGGAGGCACAGATACGCAGTATTTT; CDR3aa: CASSFATGGTDTQYF
v_gene: TRBV25-1; j_gene: TRBJ2-2; d_gene: NA; abundance: NA; CDR3nt: TGTGCCAGCACCCCCGGAGGCAGGGACACCGGGGAGCTGTTTTTT; CDR3aa: CASTPGGRDTGELFF
v_gene: TRBV28; j_gene: TRBJ2-5; d_gene: TRBD1; abundance: medium-sized; CDR3nt: TGTGCCAGTCGACTCGGACAGGTCAGAGAGACCCAGTACTTC; CDR3aa: CASRLGQVRETQYF
v_gene: TRBV11-3; j_gene: TRBJ2-1; d_gene: NA; abundance: many; CDR3nt: TGTGCCAGCAGCTTGGGGGAAAGCTCCTACAATGAGCAGTTCTTC; CDR3aa: CASSLGESSYNEQFF
v_gene: TRBV20-1; j_gene: TRBJ2-3; d_gene: TRBD2; abundance: many; CDR3nt: TGCAGTGCCCCTGGGGGGTTAGCGGGGGCCCGCACAGATACGCAGTATTTT; CDR3aa: CSAPGGLAGARTDTQYF
v_gene: TRBV20-1; j_gene: TRBJ2-7; d_gene: NA; abundance: NA; CDR3nt: TGCAGTGCTAGAGAGGGGGCTTTCGCCTACGAGCAGTACTTC; CDR3aa: CSAREGAFAYEQYF
v_gene: TRBV20-1; j_gene: TRBJ1-1; d_gene: NA; abundance: NA; CDR3nt: TGCAGTGCAGGGCGGGCGAACACTGAAGCTTTCTTT; CDR3aa: CSAGRANTEAFF
v_gene: TRBV29-1; j_gene: TRBJ2-1; d_gene: TRBD1; abundance: many; CDR3nt: TGCAGCGTTGACACCGGACAGGGAATTGGTGAGCAGTTCTTC; CDR3aa: CSVDTGQGIGEQFF
v_gene: TRBV5-1; j_gene: TRBJ1-3; d_gene: TRBD1; abundance: medium-sized; CDR3nt: TGCGCCAGCAGCTTGGAGGGGGCGACTGGAAACACCATATATTTT; CDR3aa: CASSLEGATGNTIYF
v_gene: TRBV4-1; j_gene: TRBJ2-1; d_gene: TRBD2; abundance: many; CDR3nt: TGCGCCAGCAGCCTCCCGCGGAGACAGTTGACACTAGCGGGAGGGGAAGATGAGCAGTTCTTC; CDR3aa: CASSLPRRQLTLAGGEDEQFF
v_gene: TRBV20-1; j_gene: TRBJ2-4; d_gene: NA; abundance: many; CDR3nt: TGCAGTTGGACCCCCCCTAGGGACTTTCTAAACATTCAGTACTTC; CDR3aa: CSWTPPRDFLNIQYF
v_gene: TRBV7-2; j_gene: TRBJ2-5; d_gene: NA; abundance: many; CDR3nt: TGTGCCAGCAGCTTAAGTGCACTCCGACAAGAGACCCAGTACTTC; CDR3aa: CASSLSALRQETQYF
v_gene: TRBV4-3; j_gene: TRBJ2-7; d_gene: TRBD2; abundance: few; CDR3nt: TGCGCCAGCAGCCAAAGCGGGAGGGCCTCTGGCGAGCAGTACTTC; CDR3aa: CASSQSGRASGEQYF
v_gene: TRBV20-1; j_gene: TRBJ2-1; d_gene: TRBD2; abundance: NA; CDR3nt: TGCAGTGCTAGCCGCCCGTTAGCGGGGGGCAACAATGAGCAGTTCTTC; CDR3aa: CSASRPLAGGNNEQFF
v_gene: TRBV3-1; j_gene: TRBJ2-7; d_gene: NA; abundance: medium-sized; CDR3nt: TGTGCCAGCAGCCAGTCCGAAGCGATCCGGTCCTACGAGCAGTACTTC; CDR3aa: CASSQSEAIRSYEQYF
v_gene: TRBV3-1; j_gene: TRBJ2-1; d_gene: NA; abundance: NA; CDR3nt: TGTGCCAGCAGCCCCAGGCAGGGGATCAATGAGCAGTTCTTC; CDR3aa: CASSPRQGINEQFF
v_gene: TRBV5-1; j_gene: TRBJ2-5; d_gene: NA; abundance: once; CDR3nt: TGCGCCAGCAGCTTTGTCTTCAAAGAGACCCAGTACTTC; CDR3aa: CASSFVFKETQYF
v_gene: TRBV4-3; j_gene: TRBJ1-1; d_gene: NA; abundance: NA; CDR3nt: TGCGCCAGCAGCGGGGGGATCGGGGGCCTACACACTGAAGCTTTCTTT; CDR3aa: CASSGGIGGLHTEAFF
v_gene: TRBV5-5; j_gene: TRBJ2-3; d_gene: NA; abundance: many; CDR3nt: TGTGCCAGCAGCTTGCCAGGATCAGATACGCAGTATTTT; CDR3aa: CASSLPGSDTQYF
v_gene: TRBV6-1; j_gene: TRBJ2-3; d_gene: NA; abundance: NA; CDR3nt: TGTGCCAGCCCAACCCCGACTAGCACAGATACGCAGTATTTT; CDR3aa: CASPTPTSTDTQYF
v_gene: TRBV5-1; j_gene: TRBJ2-5; d_gene: NA; abundance: NA; CDR3nt: TGCGCCAGCAGCTTAATTGGGGGCAGAGAAGAGACCCAGTACTTC; CDR3aa: CASSLIGGREETQYF
v_gene: TRBV7-2; j_gene: TRBJ1-3; d_gene: NA; abundance: medium-sized; CDR3nt: TGTGCCAGCAGCTTATTCCCACCATGGGGCGGCTCTGGAAACACCATATATTTT; CDR3aa: CASSLFPPWGGSGNTIYF
v_gene: TRBV21-1; j_gene: TRBJ1-1; d_gene: NA; abundance: many; CDR3nt: TGTGCCAGCAGCCTTCAAAGTGTGAACACTGAAGCTTTCTTT; CDR3aa: CASSLQSVNTEAFF